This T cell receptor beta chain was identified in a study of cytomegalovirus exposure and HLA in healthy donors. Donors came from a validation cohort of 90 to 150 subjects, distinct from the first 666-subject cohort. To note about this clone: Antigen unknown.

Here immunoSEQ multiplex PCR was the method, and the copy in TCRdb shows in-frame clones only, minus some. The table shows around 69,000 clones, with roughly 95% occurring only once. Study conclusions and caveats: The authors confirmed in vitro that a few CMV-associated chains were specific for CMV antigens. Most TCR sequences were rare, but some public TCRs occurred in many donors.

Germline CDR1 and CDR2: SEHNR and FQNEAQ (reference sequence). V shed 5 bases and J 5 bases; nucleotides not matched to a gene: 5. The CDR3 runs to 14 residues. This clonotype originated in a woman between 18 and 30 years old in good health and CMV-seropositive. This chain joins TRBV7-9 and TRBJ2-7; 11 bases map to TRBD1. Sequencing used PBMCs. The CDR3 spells CASSDGQGAHEQYF. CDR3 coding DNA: TGTGCCAGCAGCGACGGACAGGGGGCGCACGAGCAGTACTTC.